The 20 T cell receptor beta chains below all came from one sample that was sequenced in a study of T-cell reconstitution after alpha-beta-depleted transplantation in children. For TCRbeta, the library was prepared with unique molecular identifiers. TCRdb re-called the PCR reads through MiXCR, storing one row per CDR3 protein. The table has approximately 800,000 distinct CDR3 sequences, 15% to 20% seen once. The specimen comprised PBMCs, mostly from graft donor cells, sampled 360 days after TCRalphabeta/CD19-depleted stem cell transplant. Receptors originate from a male patient younger than 18 who had a stem cell transplant for acute lymphoblastic leukemia, so the T cells may come from the graft donor.

This clonotype was counted ten times or more. The rearrangement links TRBV29-1 to TRBJ2-3; D is possibly TRBD2 (5 bases). Trimming cost V 4 bases and J 0 bases, with 8 bases left between them. CDR3 length equals 13 residues. Germline loops: CDR1 SQVTM, CDR2 ANQGSEA. The CDR3 protein is CSVGRDSTDTQYF. Here the CDR3 DNA reads TGCAGCGTTGGACGGGATAGCACAGATACGCAGTATTTT.

This clonotype was counted between two and nine times. The rearrangement uses TRBV6-1 and TRBJ2-3; 9 positions agree with TRBD2. The CDR3 has 17 amino acids. Trimming at V came to 6 bases and at J to 8 bases, leaving 18 bases not matched to a gene. The germline V gene has CDR1 MNHNS and CDR2 SASEGT. CDR3 protein: CASSALAGGARGGTQYF. The DNA for the CDR3 is TGTGCCAGCAGCGCTCTGGCGGGAGGGGCCAGGGGGGGTACGCAGTATTTT.

The genes are TRBV5-1 and TRBJ1-1; D may be TRBD1 (6 bases). Germline CDR1 and CDR2: SGHRS and YFSETQ. This CDR3 is 15 amino acids long. V lost 2 bases, J lost 3 bases, and 14 bases lay in between. CDR3 region: CASSFMGAGDTEAFF. The CDR3 bases are TGCGCCAGCAGCTTTATGGGGGCGGGGGACACTGAAGCTTTCTTT.

The chain has TRBV5-6 and TRBJ2-6; D is possibly TRBD2 (6 bases). The V end was cut by 1 base, the J end by 3 bases, with 8 bases between. Germline CDR1 and CDR2: SGHDT and YYEEEE. The CDR3 is 15 residues long. The CDR3 DNA is TGTGCCAGCAGCTTGAAGGGAGGTGGGGCCAACGTCCTGACTTTC. Its translation: CASSLKGGGANVLTF.

In its sample, this clonotype was seen many times. The CDR3 bases are TGCGCCAGCAGCTGGGCCGGGACAGACTACAATGAGCAGTTCTTC. This codes for CASSWAGTDYNEQFF. V and J are TRBV5-1 and TRBJ2-1, with TRBD1 matching 7 bases. The length of the CDR3 is 15 residues. With V trimmed by 3 bases and J by 3 bases, 6 bases remained unmatched. CDR1 SGHRS and CDR2 YFSETQ come from the germline V gene.

The CDR3 reads CASSLAGSPLGDTQYF. The DNA of the CDR3 is TGCGCCAGCAGCTTGGCCGGCTCACCATTAGGAGATACGCAGTATTTT. The chain carries TRBV5-1 and TRBJ2-3, with unresolved D. Between the trimmed V and J ends, which lost 0 bases and 5 bases, there was a span of 16 bases. From germline, CDR1 is SGHRS and CDR2 YFSETQ. The CDR3 has 16 residues.

This clonotype was detected only a few times. The V and J genes are TRBV7-6 and TRBJ2-5, with D hard to call. The germline CDR1 and CDR2 sequences are SGHVS and FNYEAQ. CDR3 length equals 13 residues. The germline V and J ends were trimmed by 5 bases and 9 bases, with 16 bases remaining between them. The CDR3 DNA sequence: TGTGCCAGCAGCATATTGGACCTCAGGCCCCAGTACTTC. This gives the protein CASSILDLRPQYF. Variable domain in full (rest from reference TRBV7-6 and TRBJ2-5): GAGVSQSPRYKVTKRGQDVALRCDPISGHVSLYWYRQALGQGPEFLTYFNYEAQQDKSGLPNDRFSAERPEGSISTLTIQRTEQRDSAMYRCASSILDLRPQYFGPGTRLLVL.

V gene TRBV20-1 combines with J gene TRBJ1-1; D perhaps matches TRBD1 (6 bases). This CDR3 has 13 residues. The germline gives CDR1 DFQATT, CDR2 SNEGSKA (reference sequence). The CDR3 protein is CRGGGSENTEAFF. As DNA, the CDR3 is TGCAGGGGGGGCGGGTCAGAGAACACTGAAGCTTTCTTT.

The genes are TRBV2 and TRBJ1-5, with a possible D match to TRBD1 (6 bases). CDR1 and CDR2 from the germline V gene are SNHLY and FYNNEI. Trimming cost V 3 bases and J 7 bases, with 13 bases left between them. The CDR3 totals 14 residues. The CDR3 sequence: CASSDNRVHQPQHF. CDR3 coding DNA: TGTGCCAGCAGTGATAACAGGGTCCACCAGCCCCAGCATTTT.

Only a few counts were recorded for this clonotype. The chain combines TRBV27 with TRBJ2-5, with D possibly being TRBD1 (6 bases). Trimming pared 2 bases from V and 3 bases from J, leaving 19 bases between. Germline CDR1 and CDR2: MNHEY and SMNVEV (reference sequence). The CDR3 runs 17 residues. The CDR3 sequence is CASSLGSLQGAEETQYF. Here the CDR3 DNA reads TGTGCCAGCAGTTTAGGCTCGTTACAGGGCGCAGAAGAGACCCAGTACTTC.

This clonotype was counted between two and nine times. The chain joins TRBV2 to TRBJ2-1; 7 bases fit TRBD2. CDR1 and CDR2 (germline): SNHLY, FYNNEI. Trimming at V came to 7 bases and at J to 5 bases, leaving 8 bases not matched to a gene. The CDR3 runs to 14 residues. CDR3 residues: CASNRLAVDNEQFF. In DNA, the CDR3 is TGTGCCAGCAACCGGCTAGCGGTTGACAATGAGCAGTTCTTC.

This clonotype was observed at least ten times. The CDR3 DNA reads as TGTGCCAGCAGCTTACTTCAAGCGGGAGAAATCAGTGAGCAGTTCTTC. It specifies CASSLLQAGEISEQFF. The rearrangement uses TRBV13 and TRBJ2-1, with 8 bases fitting TRBD2. The CDR3 is 16 amino acids. The germline V gene encodes CDR1 PRHDT and CDR2 FYEKMQ (reference sequence). Trimming took 2 bases from V and 9 from J; bases not matched to a gene: 12.

The CDR3 DNA reads as TGTGCCAGCAGCGTTAAGGGCTACAGGGGCTACAATGAGCAGTTCTTC. Translated, it gives CASSVKGYRGYNEQFF. The chain recombines TRBV9 with TRBJ2-1; 7 bases are a match to TRBD1. Germline V CDR1 and CDR2: SGDLS, YYNGEE. The CDR3 extends over 16 amino acids. The junction had 8 bases not matched to a gene; V was cut back by 2 bases and J by 3 bases.

The sample holds a few counts of this clonotype. This rearrangement joins TRBV20-1 to TRBJ1-5, with no clear D. The CDR3 length is 12 residues. V lost 3 bases and J 1 base, leaving 4 bases between the germline ends. Germline CDR1 DFQATT, CDR2 SNEGSKA (reference sequence). CDR3: CSASYSNQPQHF. CDR3 nucleotides: TGCAGTGCTAGCTACAGCAATCAGCCCCAGCATTTT.

This rearrangement joins TRBV6-5 to TRBJ2-4; possible D gene TRBD2, 7 bases. From germline, CDR1 is MNHEY and CDR2 SVGAGI. The CDR3 has 18 amino acids. V was trimmed by 5 bases and J by 5 bases, leaving 25 bases between them. Here the CDR3 reads CASSHEAVRGRAQNIQYF. In DNA, the CDR3 is TGTGCCAGCAGTCACGAGGCTGTGCGGGGGCGCGCCCAAAACATTCAGTACTTC.

This clonotype was seen more than once but under ten times. The chain couples TRBV25-1 to TRBJ2-1, with 7 nucleotides matching TRBD2. V dropped 1 base and J dropped 12; count of bases not matched to a gene: 12. The CDR3 extends over 15 amino acids. Germline assignment: CDR1 MGHDK and CDR2 SYGVNS. The CDR3 DNA reads TGTGCCAGCAGTGAATCTCGACGGGGCAGGGAGGGGCAGTTCTTC. Protein product: CASSESRRGREGQFF.

Only a few counts were recorded for this clonotype. This chain joins TRBV29-1 and TRBJ2-5; D might be TRBD2 (6 bases). Trimming stripped 4 bases from V and 4 bases from J, with 13 bases between. Looked up from germline, CDR1 is SQVTM and CDR2 is ANQGSEA. This CDR3 has 13 residues. CDR3 nucleotides: TGCAGCGTTGCACCGGGACTCCCAGAGACCCAGTACTTC. Protein product: CSVAPGLPETQYF.

The chain employs TRBV15 and TRBJ1-5, with a weak D call TRBD1 (5 bases). The ends were cut back, 3 bases at V and 2 bases at J, with 17 bases in the middle. Germline lookup yields CDR1 LNHNV and CDR2 YYDKDF (reference sequence). This CDR3 is built from 17 residues. CDR3 sequence reads: CATSSRTGRGGNQPQHF. In DNA form, the CDR3 reads TGTGCCACCAGCAGCCGGACCGGGAGGGGAGGCAATCAGCCCCAGCATTTT.

The chain carries TRBV7-9 and TRBJ2-1; D may be TRBD1 or TRBD2 (5 bases each). The germline V gene has CDR1 SEHNR and CDR2 FQNEAQ (reference sequence). The V and J ends lost 4 bases and 10 bases respectively, with 23 bases between them. The CDR3 runs 16 residues. The chain's CDR3 is CASSYSGTELQWEQFF. CDR3 DNA sequence: TGTGCCAGCAGCTACTCCGGGACCGAACTACAATGGGAGCAGTTCTTC.

This clonotype has a handful of counts. J is TRBJ2-7 and V is TRBV4-2, with a weak D call TRBD2 (7 bases). Germline values: CDR1 LGHNA, CDR2 YNFKEQ. CDR3 size: 14 residues. Trimming removed 1 base at V and 4 bases at J, with 11 bases between. CDR3 residues: CASSQVQGGYEQYF. DNA for the CDR3: TGTGCCAGCAGCCAAGTACAGGGAGGGTACGAGCAGTACTTC.